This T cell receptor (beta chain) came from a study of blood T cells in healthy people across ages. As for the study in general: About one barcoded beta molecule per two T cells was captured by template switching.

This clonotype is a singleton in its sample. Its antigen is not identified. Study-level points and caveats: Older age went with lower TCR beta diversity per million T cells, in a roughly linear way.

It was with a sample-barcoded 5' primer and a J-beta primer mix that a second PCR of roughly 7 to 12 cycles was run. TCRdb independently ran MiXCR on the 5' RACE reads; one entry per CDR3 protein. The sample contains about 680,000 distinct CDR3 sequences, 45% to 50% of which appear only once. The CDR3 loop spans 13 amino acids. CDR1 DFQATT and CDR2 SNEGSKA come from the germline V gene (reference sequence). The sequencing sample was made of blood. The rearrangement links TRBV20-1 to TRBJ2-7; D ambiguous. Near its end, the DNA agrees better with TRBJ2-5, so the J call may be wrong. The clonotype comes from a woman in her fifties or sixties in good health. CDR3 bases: TGCAGTGCTAGAATGGCCTTGGGGGAGACCCAGTACTTC. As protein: CSARMALGETQYF.